This T cell receptor (beta chain) was recorded in a study of response to subunit inactivated influenza vaccine. TCRdb reprocessed the RT-PCR reads via MiXCR and lists one record per CDR3 protein. The table lists approximately 520,000 distinct CDR3 sequences, more than 15% of them singletons. CDR3 size: 15 residues. J lost 5 bases, V lost 1 base, and 3 bases had no gene match. Germline V lookup: CDR1 SGHTA, CDR2 FQGNSA. This receptor was taken from a man between 50 and 75 years old who received an inactivated influenza vaccine. The chain combines TRBV7-2 with TRBJ2-1; 9 nucleotides align to TRBD2. The sequenced sample was CD4+ T cells sorted from PBMCs, obtained around 25 months after vaccination. CDR3 nucleotide sequence: TGTGCCAGCAGCTTAGTTTCTAGCGGGAACAATGAGCAGTTCTTC. Translating it yields CASSLVSSGNNEQFF. The full variable domain, its missing parts supplied by reference TRBV7-2 and TRBJ2-1, is GAGVSQSPSNKVTEKGKDVELRCDPISGHTALYWYRQSLGQGLEFLIYFQGNSAPDKSGLPSDRFSAERTGGSVSTLTIQRTQQEDSAVYLCASSLVSSGNNEQFFGPGTRLTVL.